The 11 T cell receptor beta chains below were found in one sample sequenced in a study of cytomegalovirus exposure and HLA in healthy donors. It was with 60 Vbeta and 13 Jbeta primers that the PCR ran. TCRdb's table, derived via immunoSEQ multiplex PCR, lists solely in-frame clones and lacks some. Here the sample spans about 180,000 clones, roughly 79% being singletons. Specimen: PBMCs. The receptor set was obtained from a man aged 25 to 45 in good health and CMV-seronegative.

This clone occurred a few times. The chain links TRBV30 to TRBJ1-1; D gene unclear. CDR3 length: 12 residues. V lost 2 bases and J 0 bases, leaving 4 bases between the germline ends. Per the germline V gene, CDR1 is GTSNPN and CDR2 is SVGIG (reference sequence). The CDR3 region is CAWSTLNTEAFF. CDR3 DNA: TGTGCCTGGAGTACTCTGAACACTGAAGCTTTCTTT.

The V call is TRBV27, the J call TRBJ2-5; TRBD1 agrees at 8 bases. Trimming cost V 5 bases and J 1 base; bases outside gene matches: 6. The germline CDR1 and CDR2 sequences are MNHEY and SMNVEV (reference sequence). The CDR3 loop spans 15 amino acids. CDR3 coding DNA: TGTGCCAGCAGTACACATCAGGGGGCCCAAGAGACCCAGTACTTC. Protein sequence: CASSTHQGAQETQYF.

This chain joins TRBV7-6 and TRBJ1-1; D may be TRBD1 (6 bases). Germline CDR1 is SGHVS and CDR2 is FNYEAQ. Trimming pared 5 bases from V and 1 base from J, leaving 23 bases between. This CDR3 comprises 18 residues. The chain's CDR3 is CASSLIPGTQSRNTEAFF. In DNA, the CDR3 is TGTGCCAGCAGCCTAATTCCCGGGACACAGTCAAGGAACACTGAAGCTTTCTTT.

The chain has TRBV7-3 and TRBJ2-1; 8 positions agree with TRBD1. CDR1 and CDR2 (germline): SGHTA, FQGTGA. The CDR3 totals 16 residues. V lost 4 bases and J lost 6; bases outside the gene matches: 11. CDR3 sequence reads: CASSSSTRDRINEQFF. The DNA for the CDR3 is TGTGCCAGCAGCTCCTCAACTCGGGACAGGATCAATGAGCAGTTCTTC. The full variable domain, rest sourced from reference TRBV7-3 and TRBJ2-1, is GAGVSQTPSNKVTEKGKYVELRCDPISGHTALYWYRQSLGQGPEFLIYFQGTGAADDSGLPNDRFFAVRPEGSVSTLKIQRTERGDSAVYLCASSSSTRDRINEQFFGPGTRLTVL.

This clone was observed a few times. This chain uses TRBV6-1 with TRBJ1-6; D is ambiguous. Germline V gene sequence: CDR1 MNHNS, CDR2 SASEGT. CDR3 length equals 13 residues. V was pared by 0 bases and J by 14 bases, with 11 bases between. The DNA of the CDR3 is TGTGCCAGCAGTGAAGCGCGGGCAGGTGCCCTCCACTTT. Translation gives CASSEARAGALHF.

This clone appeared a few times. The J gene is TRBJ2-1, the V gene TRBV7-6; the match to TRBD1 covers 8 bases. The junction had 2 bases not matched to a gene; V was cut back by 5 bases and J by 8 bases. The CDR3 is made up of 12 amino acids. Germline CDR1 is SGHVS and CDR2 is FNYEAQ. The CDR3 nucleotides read TGTGCCAGCAGCGCGGACAGGGATGAGCAGTTCTTC. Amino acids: CASSADRDEQFF.

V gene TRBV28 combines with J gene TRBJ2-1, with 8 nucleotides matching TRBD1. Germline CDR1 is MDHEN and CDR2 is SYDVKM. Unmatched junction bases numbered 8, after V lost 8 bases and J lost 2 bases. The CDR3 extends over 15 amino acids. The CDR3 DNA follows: TGTGCCAGCTCCTCAGGGGGACAGGCCTACAATGAGCAGTTCTTC. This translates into CASSSGGQAYNEQFF.

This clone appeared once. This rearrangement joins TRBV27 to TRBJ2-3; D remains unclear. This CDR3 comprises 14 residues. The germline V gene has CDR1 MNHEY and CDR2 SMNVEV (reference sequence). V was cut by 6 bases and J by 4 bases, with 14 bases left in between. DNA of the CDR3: TGTGCCAGCAGCTCCCGTGACCAGGCAGATACGCAGTATTTT. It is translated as CASSSRDQADTQYF.

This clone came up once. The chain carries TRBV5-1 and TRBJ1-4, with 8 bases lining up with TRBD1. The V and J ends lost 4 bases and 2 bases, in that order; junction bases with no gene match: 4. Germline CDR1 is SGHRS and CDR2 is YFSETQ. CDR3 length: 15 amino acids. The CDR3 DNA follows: TGCGCCAGCAGCGGCCGGACAGGGACTAATGAAAAACTGTTTTTT. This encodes CASSGRTGTNEKLFF.

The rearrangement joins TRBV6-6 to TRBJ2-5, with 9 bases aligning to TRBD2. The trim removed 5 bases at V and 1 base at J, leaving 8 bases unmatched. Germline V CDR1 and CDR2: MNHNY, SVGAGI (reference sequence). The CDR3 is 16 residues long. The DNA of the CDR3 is TGTGCCAGCAGTCCCCCGGCGGGAGGGCTCCAAGAGACCCAGTACTTC. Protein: CASSPPAGGLQETQYF.

The CDR3 bases are TGCGCCAGCAGCCTGGCTGGGACAAACTACGAGCAGTACTTC. It translates to CASSLAGTNYEQYF. The chain recombines TRBV5-1 with TRBJ2-7, with a possible D match to TRBD1 (6 bases). V lost 4 bases to trimming and J lost 3 bases, with 14 bases between them. From germline, CDR1 is SGHRS and CDR2 YFSETQ. This CDR3 contains 14 residues.